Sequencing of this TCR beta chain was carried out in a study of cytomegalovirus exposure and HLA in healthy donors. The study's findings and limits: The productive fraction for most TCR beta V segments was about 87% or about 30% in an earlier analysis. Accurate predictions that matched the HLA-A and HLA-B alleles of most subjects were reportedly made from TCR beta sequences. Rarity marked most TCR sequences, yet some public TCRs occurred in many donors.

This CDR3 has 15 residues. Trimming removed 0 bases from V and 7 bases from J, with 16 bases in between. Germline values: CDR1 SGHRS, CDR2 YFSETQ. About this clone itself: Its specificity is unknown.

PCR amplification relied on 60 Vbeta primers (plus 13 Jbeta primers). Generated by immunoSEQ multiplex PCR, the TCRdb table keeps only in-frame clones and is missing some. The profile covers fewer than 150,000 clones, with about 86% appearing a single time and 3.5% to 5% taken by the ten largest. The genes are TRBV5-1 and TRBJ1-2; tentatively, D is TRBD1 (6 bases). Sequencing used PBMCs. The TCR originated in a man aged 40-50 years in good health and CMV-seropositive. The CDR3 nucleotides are TGCGCCAGCAGCTTGGATTGGACAGCGACCGGTGGCTACACCTTC. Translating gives CASSLDWTATGGYTF. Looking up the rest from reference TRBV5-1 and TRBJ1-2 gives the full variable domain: KAGVTQTPRYLIKTRGQQVTLSCSPISGHRSVSWYQQTPGQGLQFLFEYFSETQRNKGNFPGRFSGRQFSNSRSEMNVSTLELGDSALYLCASSLDWTATGGYTFGSGTRLTVV.